The TCR beta chain under discussion was sequenced for a study of cytomegalovirus exposure and HLA in healthy donors. 60 Vbeta and 13 Jbeta primers were used in PCR. Clones were sequenced by immunoSEQ multiplex PCR, and TCRdb holds only the in-frame ones, with some missing. The sample consists of around 200,000 clones, about 69% of them appearing once. Whole-study findings and limits: When analyzed later, a missense DCLRE1C variant was found to be linked to TCR beta V- and J-gene trimming.

In the case of this clone: Its target is not known.

Germline loops: CDR1 SGHRS, CDR2 YFSETQ. The CDR3 covers 15 residues. The junction had 8 bases not matched to a gene; V was cut back by 4 bases and J by 5 bases. This clonotype was obtained from a man aged 25-45 years in good health and CMV-seropositive. The sample comprised PBMCs. The chain couples TRBV5-1 to TRBJ2-3, with 9 bases that match TRBD2. CDR3 protein: CASSLSGRGGDTQYF. The CDR3 nucleotides are TGCGCCAGCAGCCTTAGCGGGAGAGGGGGAGATACGCAGTATTTT.